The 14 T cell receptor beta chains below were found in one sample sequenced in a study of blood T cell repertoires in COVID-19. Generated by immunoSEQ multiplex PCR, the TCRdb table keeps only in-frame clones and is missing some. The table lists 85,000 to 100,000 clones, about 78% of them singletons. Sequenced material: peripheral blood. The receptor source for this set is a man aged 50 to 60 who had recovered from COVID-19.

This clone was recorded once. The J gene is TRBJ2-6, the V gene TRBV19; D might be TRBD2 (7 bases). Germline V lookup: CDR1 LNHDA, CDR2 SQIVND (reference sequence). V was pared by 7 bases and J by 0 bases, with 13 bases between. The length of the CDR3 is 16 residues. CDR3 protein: CASTDRGGSGANVLTF. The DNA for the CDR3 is TGTGCCAGTACAGATAGGGGGGGCTCTGGGGCCAACGTCCTGACTTTC.

CDR3 in DNA: TGTGCCAGCAGCCAGGTGGACAGCGACAATGAGCAGTTCTTC. Translation: CASSQVDSDNEQFF. The chain joins TRBV3-1 (or the pseudogene TRBV3-2) to TRBJ2-1, with TRBD1 as a possible D gene (6 bases). V lost 3 bases and J lost 5, with 11 bases in between. The CDR3 has 14 amino acids. In germline, CDR1 is LGHDT, CDR2 YNNKEL (reference sequence).

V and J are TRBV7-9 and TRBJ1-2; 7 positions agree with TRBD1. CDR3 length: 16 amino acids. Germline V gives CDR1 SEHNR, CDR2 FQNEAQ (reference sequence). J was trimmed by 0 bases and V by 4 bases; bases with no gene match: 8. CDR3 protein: CASSSPRTGPNYGYTF. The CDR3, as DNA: TGTGCCAGCAGCTCGCCCCGGACAGGCCCTAACTATGGCTACACCTTC. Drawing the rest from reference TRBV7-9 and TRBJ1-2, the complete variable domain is DTGVSQNPRHKITKRGQNVTFRCDPISEHNRLYWYRQTLGQGPEFLTYFQNEAQLEKSRLLSDRFSAERPKGSFSTLEIQRTEQGDSAMYLCASSSPRTGPNYGYTFGSGTRLTVV.

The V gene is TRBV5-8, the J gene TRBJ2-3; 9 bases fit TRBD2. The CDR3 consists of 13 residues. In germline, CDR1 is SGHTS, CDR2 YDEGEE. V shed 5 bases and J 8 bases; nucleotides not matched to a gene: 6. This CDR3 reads CASSGLAGSTQYF. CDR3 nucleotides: TGTGCCAGCAGTGGGCTAGCGGGAAGTACGCAGTATTTT. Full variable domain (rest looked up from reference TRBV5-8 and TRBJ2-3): EAGVTQSPTHLIKTRGQQATLRCSPISGHTSVYWYQQALGLGLQFLLWYDEGEERNRGNFPPRFSGRQFPNYSSELNVNALELEDSALYLCASSGLAGSTQYFGPGTRLTVL.

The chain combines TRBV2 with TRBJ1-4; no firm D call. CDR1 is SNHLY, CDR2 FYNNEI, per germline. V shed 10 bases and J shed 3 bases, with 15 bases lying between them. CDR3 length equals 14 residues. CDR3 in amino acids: CATRTRVPNEKLFF. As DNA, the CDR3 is TGTGCCACCAGAACGAGGGTGCCTAATGAAAAACTGTTTTTT.

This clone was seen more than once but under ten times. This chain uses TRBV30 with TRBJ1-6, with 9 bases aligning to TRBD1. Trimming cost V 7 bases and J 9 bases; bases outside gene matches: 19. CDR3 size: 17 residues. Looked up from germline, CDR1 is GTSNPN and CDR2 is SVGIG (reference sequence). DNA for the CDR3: TGTGCCTCAACCCGGGACAGGGTCCCAGCCGACGGTTCACCCCTCCACTTT. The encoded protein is CASTRDRVPADGSPLHF.

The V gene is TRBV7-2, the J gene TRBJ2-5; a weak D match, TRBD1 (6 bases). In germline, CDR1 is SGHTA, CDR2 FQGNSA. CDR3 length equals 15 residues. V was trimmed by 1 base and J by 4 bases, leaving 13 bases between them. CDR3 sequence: CASSLGRGRGETQYF. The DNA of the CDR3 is TGTGCCAGCAGCTTAGGCAGGGGTAGGGGAGAGACCCAGTACTTC.

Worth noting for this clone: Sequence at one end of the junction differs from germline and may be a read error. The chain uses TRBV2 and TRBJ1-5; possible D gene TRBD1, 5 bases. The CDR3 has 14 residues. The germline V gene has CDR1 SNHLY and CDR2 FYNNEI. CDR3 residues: CARSAGVGDQPQHF. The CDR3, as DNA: TGTGCCAGGAGTGCGGGGGTGGGGGATCAGCCCCAGCATTTT.

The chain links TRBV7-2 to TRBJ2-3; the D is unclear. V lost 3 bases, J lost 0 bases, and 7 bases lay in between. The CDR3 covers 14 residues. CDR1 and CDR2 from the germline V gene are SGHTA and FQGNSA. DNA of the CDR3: TGTGCCAGCAGCTTCACCGGTAGCACAGATACGCAGTATTTT. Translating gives CASSFTGSTDTQYF.

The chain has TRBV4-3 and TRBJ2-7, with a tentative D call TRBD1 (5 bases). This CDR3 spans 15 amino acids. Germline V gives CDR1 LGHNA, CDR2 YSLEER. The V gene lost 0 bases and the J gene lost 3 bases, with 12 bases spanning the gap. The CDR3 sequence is CASSQDLRGHYEQYF. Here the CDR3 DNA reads TGCGCCAGCAGCCAAGACTTACGAGGACACTACGAGCAGTACTTC.

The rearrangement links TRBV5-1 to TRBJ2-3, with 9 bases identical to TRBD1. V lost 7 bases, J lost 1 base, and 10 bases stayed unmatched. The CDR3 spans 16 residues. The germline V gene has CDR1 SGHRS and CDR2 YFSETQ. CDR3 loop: CASVPGQGGGTDTQYF. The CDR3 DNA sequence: TGCGCCAGCGTCCCGGGACAGGGAGGAGGCACAGATACGCAGTATTTT. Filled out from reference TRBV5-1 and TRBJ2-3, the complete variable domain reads KAGVTQTPRYLIKTRGQQVTLSCSPISGHRSVSWYQQTPGQGLQFLFEYFSETQRNKGNFPGRFSGRQFSNSRSEMNVSTLELGDSALYLCASVPGQGGGTDTQYFGPGTRLTVL.

Written as DNA, the CDR3 is TGTGCCAGCAGGGAATACACAGGGGGCTCCCCCGGGGAGCTGTTTTTT. Encoded protein: CASREYTGGSPGELFF. V usage is TRBV27 and J usage is TRBJ2-2; the match to TRBD1 covers 9 bases. Losses at the gene ends were 6 bases for V and 6 bases for J; bases not matched to a gene: 11. The germline V gene encodes CDR1 MNHEY and CDR2 SMNVEV (reference sequence). CDR3 length: 16 residues.

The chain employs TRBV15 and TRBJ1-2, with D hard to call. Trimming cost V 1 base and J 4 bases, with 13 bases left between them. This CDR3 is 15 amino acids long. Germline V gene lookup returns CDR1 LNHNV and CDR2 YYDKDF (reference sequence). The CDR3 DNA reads TGTGCCACCAGCAGAGGGGCCTCACAAGTCTATGGCTACACCTTC. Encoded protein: CATSRGASQVYGYTF. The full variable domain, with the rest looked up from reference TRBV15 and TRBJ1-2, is DAMVIQNPRYQVTQFGKPVTLSCSQTLNHNVMYWYQQKSSQAPKLLFHYYDKDFNNEADTPDNFQSRRPNTSFCFLDIRSPGLGDTAMYLCATSRGASQVYGYTFGSGTRLTVV.

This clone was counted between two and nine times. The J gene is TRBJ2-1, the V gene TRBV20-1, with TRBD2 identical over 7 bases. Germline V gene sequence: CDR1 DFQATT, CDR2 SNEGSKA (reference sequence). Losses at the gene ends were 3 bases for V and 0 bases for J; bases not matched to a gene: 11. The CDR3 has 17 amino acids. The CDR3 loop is CSASGTNYYSSYNEQFF. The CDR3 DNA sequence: TGCAGTGCTAGTGGGACTAACTACTACAGCTCCTACAATGAGCAGTTCTTC.